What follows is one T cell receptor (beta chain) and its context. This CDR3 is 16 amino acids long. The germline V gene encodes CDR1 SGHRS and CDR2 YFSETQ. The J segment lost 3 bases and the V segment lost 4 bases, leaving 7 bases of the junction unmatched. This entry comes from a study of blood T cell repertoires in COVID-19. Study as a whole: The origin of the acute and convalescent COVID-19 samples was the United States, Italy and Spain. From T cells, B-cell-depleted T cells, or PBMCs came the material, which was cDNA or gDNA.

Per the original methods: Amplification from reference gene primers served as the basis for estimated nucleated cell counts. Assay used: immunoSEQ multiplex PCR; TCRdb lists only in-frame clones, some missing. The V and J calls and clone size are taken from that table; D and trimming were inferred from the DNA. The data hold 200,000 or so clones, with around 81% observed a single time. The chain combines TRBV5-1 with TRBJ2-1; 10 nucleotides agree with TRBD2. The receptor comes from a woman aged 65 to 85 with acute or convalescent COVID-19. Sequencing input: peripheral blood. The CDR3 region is CASSPQLAGSYNEQFF. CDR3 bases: TGCGCCAGCAGCCCGCAACTAGCGGGAAGCTACAATGAGCAGTTCTTC. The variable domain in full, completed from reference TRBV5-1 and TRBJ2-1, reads KAGVTQTPRYLIKTRGQQVTLSCSPISGHRSVSWYQQTPGQGLQFLFEYFSETQRNKGNFPGRFSGRQFSNSRSEMNVSTLELGDSALYLCASSPQLAGSYNEQFFGPGTRLTVL.